These T cell receptor beta chains were read from a single sample in a study of T cell responses to AZD1222 COVID-19 vaccine. Sequencing used immunoSEQ multiplex PCR; TCRdb keeps in-frame clones, though not all of them. The sample gives 70,000 to 90,000 clones, 89% of which show up once; 2.2% is in the top ten. The input for sequencing was peripheral blood, taken on day 0 of AZD1222 vaccination. These receptors all stem from an adult in good health. The CDR3 runs from the conserved cysteine through the conserved F or W. Each record gives: D gene, clone size, J gene, V gene, CDR3 protein, CDR3 DNA. A D gene is named only where the DNA matches it firmly. Clone size is stated in some rows and not others, as once, few, many or a class when expanded.

. | . | TRBJ1-2 | TRBV9 | CASSVNGGNYGYTF | TGTGCCAGCAGCGTAAACGGGGGAAACTATGGCTACACCTTC
TRBD1 | once | TRBJ2-2 | TRBV2 | CASSEARQGKSGELFF | TGTGCCAGCAGTGAAGCTCGACAGGGAAAGTCCGGGGAGCTGTTTTTT
TRBD1 | few | TRBJ1-3 | TRBV19 | CASIPPGQGASGNTIYF | TGTGCCAGTATACCCCCGGGACAGGGGGCTTCGGGAAACACCATATATTTT
. | . | TRBJ2-3 | TRBV10-3 | CAISEGTDTQYF | TGTGCCATCAGTGAGGGTACAGATACGCAGTATTTT
TRBD2 | . | TRBJ2-1 | TRBV25-1 | CASSELRGASYNEQFF | TGTGCCAGCAGTGAATTGCGGGGGGCTTCCTACAATGAGCAGTTCTTC
. | . | TRBJ2-2 | TRBV11-2 | CASSLGQITGELFF | TGTGCCAGCAGCTTAGGACAGATTACCGGGGAGCTGTTTTTT
TRBD2 | . | TRBJ2-7 | TRBV10-3 | CAISSGESYEQYF | TGTGCCATCTCTAGCGGGGAATCGTACGAGCAGTACTTC
. | . | TRBJ2-7 | TRBV2 | CASKNSPSSYEQYF | TGTGCCAGCAAGAATAGCCCAAGCTCCTACGAGCAGTACTTC
TRBD1 | . | TRBJ2-2 | TRBV7-2 | CASSARTGGDKYGTGELFF | TGTGCCAGCAGCGCCAGGACAGGGGGAGACAAGTATGGCACCGGGGAGCTGTTTTTT
TRBD2 | . | TRBJ2-2 | TRBV6-1 | CASSDNSGRRTGELFF | TGTGCCAGCAGTGATAATAGCGGGAGGAGAACCGGGGAGCTGTTTTTT
. | . | TRBJ1-2 | TRBV12-5 | CASGMDFNYGYTF | TGTGCTAGTGGGATGGATTTTAACTATGGCTACACCTTC
TRBD2 | . | TRBJ2-1 | TRBV7-6 | CASSSGGVGNNEQFF | TGTGCCAGCAGTTCGGGGGGGGTAGGGAACAATGAGCAGTTCTTC
. | . | TRBJ2-7 | TRBV18 | CASSPPLTASYEQYF | TGTGCCAGCTCACCACCGTTGACAGCGTCCTACGAGCAGTACTTC
TRBD1 | . | TRBJ1-2 | TRBV5-5 | CASSQTGQGLGYGYTF | TGTGCCAGCAGTCAGACGGGACAGGGCTTAGGCTATGGCTACACCTTC
TRBD1 | . | TRBJ1-2 | TRBV5-4 | CASSVRDRPGYTF | TGTGCCAGCAGCGTCCGGGACAGGCCTGGCTACACCTTC
. | . | TRBJ1-1 | TRBV19 | CASSLIGRGNTEAFF | TGTGCCAGTAGTCTTATAGGTAGGGGGAACACTGAAGCTTTCTTT
. | . | TRBJ2-7 | TRBV6-2/TRBV6-3 | CASSYPGHSSYEQYF | TGTGCCAGCAGTTATCCAGGACACTCTTCCTACGAGCAGTACTTC
. | . | TRBJ1-2 | TRBV2 | CASSDPRGSYGYTF | TGTGCCAGCAGTGACCCTCGGGGTTCCTATGGCTACACCTTC
TRBD1 | . | TRBJ1-3 | TRBV4-1 | CASSQETGPSSGNTIYF | TGCGCCAGCAGCCAGGAGACAGGGCCAAGCTCTGGAAACACCATATATTTT
TRBD1 | . | TRBJ2-1 | TRBV30 | CAWSTPYRGFYNEQFF | TGTGCCTGGAGTACCCCTTACAGGGGGTTCTACAATGAGCAGTTCTTC
TRBD1 | . | TRBJ1-1 | TRBV4-1 | CASSQGRGTNTEAFF | TGCGCCAGCAGCCAAGGCAGGGGGACAAACACTGAAGCTTTCTTT
. | . | TRBJ2-7 | TRBV19 | CASSRAGRYEQYF | TGTGCCAGTAGTAGGGCAGGGAGGTACGAGCAGTACTTC
. | . | TRBJ1-5 | TRBV7-9 | CASNSQGNQPQHF | TGTGCCAGCAACTCACAAGGGAATCAGCCCCAGCATTTT
. | . | TRBJ1-1 | TRBV7-9 | CASSLAGERNTEAFF | TGTGCCAGCAGCTTAGCGGGGGAGAGGAACACTGAAGCTTTCTTT
TRBD2 | . | TRBJ2-5 | TRBV18 | CASSPPPGGETQYF | TGTGCCAGCTCACCACCTCCGGGGGGAGAGACCCAGTACTTC
TRBD2 | . | TRBJ2-1 | TRBV7-8 | CASSLLWTSGDREQFF | TGTGCCAGCAGCCTACTATGGACTAGCGGGGACCGGGAGCAGTTCTTC
. | . | TRBJ1-1 | TRBV27 | CASSLNRRGITEAFF | TGTGCCAGCAGTTTAAACCGGCGGGGGATCACTGAAGCTTTCTTT
. | . | TRBJ2-2 | TRBV27 | CASSFSGGGTGELFF | TGTGCCAGCAGTTTCTCCGGGGGAGGTACCGGGGAGCTGTTTTTT
. | . | TRBJ1-5 | TRBV2 | CASSIRGHSNQPQHF | TGTGCCAGCAGTATCAGGGGTCATAGCAATCAGCCCCAGCATTTT